This T cell receptor (beta chain) was documented in a study of shared clonotypes between healthy human individuals. Naive CD8 cells comprised CD45RO-negative, CCR7-positively selected cells, excluding terminally differentiated effector memory CD45RA+ cells. Clones were sequenced by immunoSEQ multiplex PCR, and TCRdb holds only the in-frame ones, with some missing. The top ten hold about 1.1% of the sample, which has some 2 million clones, roughly 95% seen once. V trimming: 4 bases; J trimming: 2 bases; junction bases outside the gene matches: 5. This CDR3 region has 14 residues. CDR1 is SGHRS and CDR2 is YFSETQ in the germline V gene.

V is TRBV5-1 and J is TRBJ2-5, with TRBD2 identical over 7 bases. The sequencing input was naive CD8+ T cells sorted from blood. The receptor was derived from a man aged 18 to 35 in good health. The CDR3 bases are TGCGCCAGCAGCCCACTAGCGTTTCAAGAGACCCAGTACTTC. Translated, it gives CASSPLAFQETQYF. The full variable domain, its missing parts supplied by reference TRBV5-1 and TRBJ2-5, is KAGVTQTPRYLIKTRGQQVTLSCSPISGHRSVSWYQQTPGQGLQFLFEYFSETQRNKGNFPGRFSGRQFSNSRSEMNVSTLELGDSALYLCASSPLAFQETQYFGPGTRLLVL.